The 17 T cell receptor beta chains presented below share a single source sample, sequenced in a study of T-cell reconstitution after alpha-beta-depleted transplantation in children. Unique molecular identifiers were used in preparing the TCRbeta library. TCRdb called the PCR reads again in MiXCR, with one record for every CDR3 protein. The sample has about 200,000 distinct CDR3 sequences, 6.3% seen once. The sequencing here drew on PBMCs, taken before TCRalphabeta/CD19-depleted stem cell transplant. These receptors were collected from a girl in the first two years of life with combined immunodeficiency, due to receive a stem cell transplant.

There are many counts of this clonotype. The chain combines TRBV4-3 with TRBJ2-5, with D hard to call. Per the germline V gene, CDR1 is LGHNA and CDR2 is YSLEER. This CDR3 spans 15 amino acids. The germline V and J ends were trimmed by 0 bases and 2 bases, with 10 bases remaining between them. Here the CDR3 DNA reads TGCGCCAGCAGCCAAGAGTTAGCCCTACAAGAGACCCAGTACTTC. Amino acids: CASSQELALQETQYF.

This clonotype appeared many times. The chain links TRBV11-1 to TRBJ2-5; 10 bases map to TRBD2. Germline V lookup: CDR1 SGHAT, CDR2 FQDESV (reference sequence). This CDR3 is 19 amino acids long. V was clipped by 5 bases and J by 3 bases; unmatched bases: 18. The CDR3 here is CASSPTLGQAGGPEETQYF. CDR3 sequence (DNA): TGTGCCAGCAGCCCTACTTTGGGCCAAGCGGGAGGGCCGGAAGAGACCCAGTACTTC.

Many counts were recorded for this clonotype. CDR3 DNA sequence: TGTGCCAGCAGCCAAGATGGAGCTAGACTCCCCTACAATGAGCAGTTCTTC. Residues: CASSQDGARLPYNEQFF. The chain has TRBV14 and TRBJ2-1; D gene ambiguous. The CDR3 extends over 17 amino acids. Germline V gives CDR1 SGHDN, CDR2 FVKESK. V dropped 0 bases and J dropped 2 bases, with 14 bases sitting between them. Full variable domain (missing parts from reference TRBV14 and TRBJ2-1): EAGVTQFPSHSVIEKGQTVTLRCDPISGHDNLYWYRRVMGKEIKFLLHFVKESKQDESGMPNNRFLAERTGGTYSTLKVQPAELEDSGVYFCASSQDGARLPYNEQFFGPGTRLTVL.

In DNA, the CDR3 is TGTGCCAGTAGTAGAGCAGGGACTTCCTACAATGAGCAGTTCTTC. Translating gives CASSRAGTSYNEQFF. The chain carries TRBV19 and TRBJ2-1; D perhaps matches TRBD2 (6 bases). Germline V gene sequence: CDR1 LNHDA, CDR2 SQIVND (reference sequence). The CDR3 extends over 15 amino acids. Trimming shortened V by 4 bases and J by 1 base, and 11 bases separated the two germline ends.

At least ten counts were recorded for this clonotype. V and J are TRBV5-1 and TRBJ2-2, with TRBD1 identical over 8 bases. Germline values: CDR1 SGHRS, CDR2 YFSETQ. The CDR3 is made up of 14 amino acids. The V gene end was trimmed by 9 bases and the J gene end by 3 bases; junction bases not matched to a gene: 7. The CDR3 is CATSQGAHTGELFF. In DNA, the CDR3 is TGCGCCACCTCCCAGGGGGCTCACACCGGGGAGCTGTTTTTT.

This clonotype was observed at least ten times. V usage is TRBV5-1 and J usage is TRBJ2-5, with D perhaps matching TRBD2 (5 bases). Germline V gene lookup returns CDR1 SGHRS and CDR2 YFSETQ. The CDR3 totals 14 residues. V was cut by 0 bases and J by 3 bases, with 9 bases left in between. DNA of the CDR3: TGCGCCAGCAGCTTGGCGGGGAGTGAAGAGACCCAGTACTTC. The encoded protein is CASSLAGSEETQYF.

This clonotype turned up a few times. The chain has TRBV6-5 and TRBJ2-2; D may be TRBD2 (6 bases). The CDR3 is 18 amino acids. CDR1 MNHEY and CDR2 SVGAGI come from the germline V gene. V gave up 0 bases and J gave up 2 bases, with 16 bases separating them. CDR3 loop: CASSYSSGALPNTGELFF. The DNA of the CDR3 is TGTGCCAGCAGTTACTCTAGCGGAGCCCTTCCTAACACCGGGGAGCTGTTTTTT.

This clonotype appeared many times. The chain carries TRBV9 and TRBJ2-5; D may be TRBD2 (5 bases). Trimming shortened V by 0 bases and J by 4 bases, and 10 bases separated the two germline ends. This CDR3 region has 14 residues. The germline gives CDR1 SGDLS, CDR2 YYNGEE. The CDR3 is CASSVADYGETQYF. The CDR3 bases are TGTGCCAGCAGCGTAGCTGACTACGGAGAGACCCAGTACTTC. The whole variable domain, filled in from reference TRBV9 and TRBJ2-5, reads DSGVTQTPKHLITATGQRVTLRCSPRSGDLSVYWYQQSLDQGLQFLIQYYNGEERAKGNILERFSAQQFPDLHSELNLSSLELGDSALYFCASSVADYGETQYFGPGTRLLVL.

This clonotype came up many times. CDR3 bases: TGTGCCAGCAGCCCGGCCCCTGATGACTATGGCTACACCTTC. Its protein product is CASSPAPDDYGYTF. This chain uses TRBV11-3 with TRBJ1-2; D not resolved. This CDR3 has 14 residues. Germline lookup yields CDR1 SGHNT and CDR2 YENEEA. V shed 5 bases and J shed 3 bases, with 13 bases lying between them.

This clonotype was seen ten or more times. CDR3 nucleotides: TGTGCCAGCAGCCAGACAGGGATCGACACTGAAGCTTTCTTT. As protein: CASSQTGIDTEAFF. The chain carries TRBV11-2 and TRBJ1-1; 7 positions match TRBD1. The V gene end was trimmed by 5 bases and the J gene end by 3 bases; junction bases not matched to a gene: 6. CDR3 length: 14 residues. Germline values: CDR1 SGHAT, CDR2 FQNNGV.

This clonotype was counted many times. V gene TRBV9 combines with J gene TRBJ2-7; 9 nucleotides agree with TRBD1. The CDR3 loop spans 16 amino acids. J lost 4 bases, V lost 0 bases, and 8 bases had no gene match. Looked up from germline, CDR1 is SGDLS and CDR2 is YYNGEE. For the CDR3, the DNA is TGTGCCAGCAGCGTAGTCCCCGGGACAGGGTTGTACGAGCAGTACTTC. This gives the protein CASSVVPGTGLYEQYF.

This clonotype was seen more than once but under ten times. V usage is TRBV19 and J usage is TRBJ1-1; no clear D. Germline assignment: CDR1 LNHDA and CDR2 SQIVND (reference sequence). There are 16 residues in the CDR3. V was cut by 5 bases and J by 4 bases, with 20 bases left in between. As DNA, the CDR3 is TGTGCCAGTAGTCCCCGGGAGGGCTTCGAGGGCACTGAAGCTTTCTTT. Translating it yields CASSPREGFEGTEAFF.

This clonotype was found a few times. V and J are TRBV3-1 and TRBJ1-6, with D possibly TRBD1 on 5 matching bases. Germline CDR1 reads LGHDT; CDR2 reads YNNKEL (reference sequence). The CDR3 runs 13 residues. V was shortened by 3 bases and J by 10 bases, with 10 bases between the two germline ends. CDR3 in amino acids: CASSQAGTSPLHF. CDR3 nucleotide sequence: TGTGCCAGCAGCCAGGCAGGGACCTCACCCCTCCACTTT. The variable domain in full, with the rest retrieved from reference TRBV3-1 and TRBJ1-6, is DTAVSQTPKYLVTQMGNDKSIKCEQNLGHDTMYWYKQDSKKFLKIMFSYNNKELIINETVPNRFSPKSPDKAHLNLHINSLELGDSAVYFCASSQAGTSPLHFGNGTRLTVT.

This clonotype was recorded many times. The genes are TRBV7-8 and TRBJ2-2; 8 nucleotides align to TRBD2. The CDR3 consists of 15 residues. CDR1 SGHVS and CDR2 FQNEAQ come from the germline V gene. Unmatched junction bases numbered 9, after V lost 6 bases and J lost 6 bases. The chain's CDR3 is CASRNPGTSAGELFF. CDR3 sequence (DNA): TGTGCCAGCAGGAACCCGGGGACTAGTGCCGGGGAGCTGTTTTTT. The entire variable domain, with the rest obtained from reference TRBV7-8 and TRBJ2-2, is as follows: GAGVSQSPRYKVAKRGQDVALRCDPISGHVSLFWYQQALGQGPEFLTYFQNEAQLDKSGLPSDRFFAERPEGSVSTLKIQRTQQEDSAVYLCASRNPGTSAGELFFGEGSRLTVL.

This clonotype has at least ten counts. The CDR3 loop reads CATDGPDTDTQYF. CDR3 nucleotide sequence: TGTGCCACCGATGGACCCGACACAGATACGCAGTATTTT. The chain recombines TRBV12-3 or TRBV12-4 with TRBJ2-3; unclear D gene. V lost 10 bases to trimming and J lost 2 bases, with 13 bases between them. The CDR3 is 13 amino acids.

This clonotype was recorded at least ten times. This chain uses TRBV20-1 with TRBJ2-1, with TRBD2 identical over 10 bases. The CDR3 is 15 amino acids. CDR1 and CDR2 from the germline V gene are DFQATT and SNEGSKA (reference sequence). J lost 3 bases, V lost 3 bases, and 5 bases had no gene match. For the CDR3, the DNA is TGCAGTGCTAGTGTCCTAGCGGGAGTCTACAATGAGCAGTTCTTC. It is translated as CSASVLAGVYNEQFF.

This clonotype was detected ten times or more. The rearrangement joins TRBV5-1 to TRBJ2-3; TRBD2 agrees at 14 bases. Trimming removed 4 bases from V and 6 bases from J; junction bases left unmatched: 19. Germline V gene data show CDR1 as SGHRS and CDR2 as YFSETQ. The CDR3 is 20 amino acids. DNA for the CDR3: TGCGCCAGCAGCCTCCCCGGAGGACTAGCGGGGGGTACTCCCGGGGATACGCAGTATTTT. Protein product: CASSLPGGLAGGTPGDTQYF.